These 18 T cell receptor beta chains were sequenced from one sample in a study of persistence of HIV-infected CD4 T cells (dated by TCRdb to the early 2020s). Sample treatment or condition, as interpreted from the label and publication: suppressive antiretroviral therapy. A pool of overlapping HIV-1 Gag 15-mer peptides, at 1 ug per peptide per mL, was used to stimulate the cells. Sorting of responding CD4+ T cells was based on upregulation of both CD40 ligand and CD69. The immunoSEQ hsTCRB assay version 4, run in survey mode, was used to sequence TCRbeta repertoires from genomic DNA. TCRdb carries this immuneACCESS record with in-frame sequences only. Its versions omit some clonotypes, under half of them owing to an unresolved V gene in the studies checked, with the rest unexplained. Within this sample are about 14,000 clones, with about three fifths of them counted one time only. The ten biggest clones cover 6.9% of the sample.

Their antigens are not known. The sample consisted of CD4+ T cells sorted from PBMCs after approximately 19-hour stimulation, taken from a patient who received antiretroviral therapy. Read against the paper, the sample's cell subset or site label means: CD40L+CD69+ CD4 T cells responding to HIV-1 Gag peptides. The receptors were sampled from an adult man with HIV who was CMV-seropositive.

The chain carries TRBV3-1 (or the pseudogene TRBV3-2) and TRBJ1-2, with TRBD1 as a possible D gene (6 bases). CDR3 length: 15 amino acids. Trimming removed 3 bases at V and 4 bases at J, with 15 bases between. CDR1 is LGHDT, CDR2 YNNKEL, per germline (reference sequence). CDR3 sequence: CASSQGGHYGYGYTF. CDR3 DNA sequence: TGTGCCAGCAGCCAGGGGGGACACTATGGCTATGGCTACACCTTC.

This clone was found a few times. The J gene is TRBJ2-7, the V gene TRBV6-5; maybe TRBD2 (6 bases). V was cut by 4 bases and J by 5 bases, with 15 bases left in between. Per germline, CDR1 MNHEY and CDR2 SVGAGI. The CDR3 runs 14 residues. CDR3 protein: CASSFGGPENEQYF. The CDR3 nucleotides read TGTGCCAGCAGTTTTGGAGGGCCGGAGAACGAGCAGTACTTC.

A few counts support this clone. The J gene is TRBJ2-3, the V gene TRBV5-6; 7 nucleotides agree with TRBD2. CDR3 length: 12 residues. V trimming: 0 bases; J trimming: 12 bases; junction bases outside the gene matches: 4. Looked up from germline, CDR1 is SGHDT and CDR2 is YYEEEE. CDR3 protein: CASSLGGRAQYF. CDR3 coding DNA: TGTGCCAGCAGCTTGGGAGGGAGGGCCCAGTATTTT.

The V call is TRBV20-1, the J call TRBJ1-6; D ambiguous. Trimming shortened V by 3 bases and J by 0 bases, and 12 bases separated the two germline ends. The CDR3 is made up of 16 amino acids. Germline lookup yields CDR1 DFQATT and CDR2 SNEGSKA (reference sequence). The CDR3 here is CSASWASSSYNSPLHF. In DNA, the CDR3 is TGCAGTGCTAGTTGGGCTTCGAGCTCCTATAATTCACCCCTCCACTTT.

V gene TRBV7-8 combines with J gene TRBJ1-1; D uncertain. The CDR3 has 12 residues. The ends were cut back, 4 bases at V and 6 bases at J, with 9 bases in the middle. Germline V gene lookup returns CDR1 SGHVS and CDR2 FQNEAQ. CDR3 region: CASSSLQAEAFF. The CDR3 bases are TGTGCCAGCAGCTCCCTCCAGGCTGAAGCTTTCTTT. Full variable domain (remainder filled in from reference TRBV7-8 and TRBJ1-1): GAGVSQSPRYKVAKRGQDVALRCDPISGHVSLFWYQQALGQGPEFLTYFQNEAQLDKSGLPSDRFFAERPEGSVSTLKIQRTQQEDSAVYLCASSSLQAEAFFGQGTRLTVV.

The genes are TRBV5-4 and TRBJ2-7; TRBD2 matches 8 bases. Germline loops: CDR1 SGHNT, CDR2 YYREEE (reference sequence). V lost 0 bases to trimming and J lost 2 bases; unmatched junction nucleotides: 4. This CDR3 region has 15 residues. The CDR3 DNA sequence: TGTGCCAGCAGCTTGGAACAGCGGGGGCCCTACGAGCAGTACTTC. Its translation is CASSLEQRGPYEQYF.

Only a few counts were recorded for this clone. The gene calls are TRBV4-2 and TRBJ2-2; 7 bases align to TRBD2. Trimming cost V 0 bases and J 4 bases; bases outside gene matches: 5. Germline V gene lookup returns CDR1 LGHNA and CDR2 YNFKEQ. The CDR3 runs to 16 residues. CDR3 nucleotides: TGTGCCAGCAGCCAAGAAGGGAGGGAGGTCACCGGGGAGCTGTTTTTT. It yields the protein CASSQEGREVTGELFF.

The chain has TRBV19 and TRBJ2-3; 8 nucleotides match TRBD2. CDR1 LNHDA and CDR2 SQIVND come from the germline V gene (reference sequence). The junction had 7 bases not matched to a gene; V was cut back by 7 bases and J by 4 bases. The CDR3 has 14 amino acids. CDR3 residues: CASKITGGADTQYF. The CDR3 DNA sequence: TGTGCCAGTAAAATTACCGGGGGGGCAGATACGCAGTATTTT.

The CDR3 bases are TGTGCCAGCAGCGCCCGACAGGGGCCGAACTATGGCTACACCTTC. Protein product: CASSARQGPNYGYTF. The chain is built from TRBV7-8 and TRBJ1-2, with 8 positions matching TRBD1. CDR3 size: 15 residues. The germline CDR1 and CDR2 sequences are SGHVS and FQNEAQ. Trimming removed 5 bases from V and 2 bases from J; junction bases left unmatched: 7.

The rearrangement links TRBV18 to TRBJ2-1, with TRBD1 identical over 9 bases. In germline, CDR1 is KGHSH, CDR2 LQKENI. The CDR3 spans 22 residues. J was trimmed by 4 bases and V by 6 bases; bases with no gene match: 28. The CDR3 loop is CASSRTVQGAGGTHSPYNEQFF. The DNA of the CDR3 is TGTGCCAGCTCCCGTACCGTACAGGGGGCAGGGGGGACCCACTCTCCGTACAATGAGCAGTTCTTC.

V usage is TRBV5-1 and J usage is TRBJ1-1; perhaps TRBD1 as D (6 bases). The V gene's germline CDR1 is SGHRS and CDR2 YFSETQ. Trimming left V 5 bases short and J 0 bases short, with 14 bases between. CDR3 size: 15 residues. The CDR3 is CASSSGGLMNTEAFF. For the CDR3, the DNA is TGCGCCAGCAGTTCGGGGGGCCTCATGAACACTGAAGCTTTCTTT.

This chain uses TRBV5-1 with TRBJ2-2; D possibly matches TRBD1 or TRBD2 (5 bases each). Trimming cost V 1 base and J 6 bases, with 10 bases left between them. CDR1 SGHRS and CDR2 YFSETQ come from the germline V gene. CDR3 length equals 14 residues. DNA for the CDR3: TGCGCCAGCAGCTTGTATGAGGGGCCCGGGGAGCTGTTTTTT. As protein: CASSLYEGPGELFF.

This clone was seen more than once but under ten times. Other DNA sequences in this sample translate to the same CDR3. The CDR3 coding sequence is TGTGCCAGCAGTGCAGCGTTAAGCTCCTACAATGAGCAGTTCTTC. Translating gives CASSAALSSYNEQFF. The V and J genes are TRBV25-1 and TRBJ2-1, with D uncertain. V dropped 4 bases and J dropped 0 bases, with 10 bases sitting between them. The CDR3 has 15 residues. Looked up from germline, CDR1 is MGHDK and CDR2 is SYGVNS.

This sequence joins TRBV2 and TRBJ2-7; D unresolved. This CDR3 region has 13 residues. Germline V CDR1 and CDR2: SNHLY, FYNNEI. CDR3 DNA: TGTGCTACCAGCAGGTCCCTAACCTACGAGCAGTACTTC. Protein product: CATSRSLTYEQYF.

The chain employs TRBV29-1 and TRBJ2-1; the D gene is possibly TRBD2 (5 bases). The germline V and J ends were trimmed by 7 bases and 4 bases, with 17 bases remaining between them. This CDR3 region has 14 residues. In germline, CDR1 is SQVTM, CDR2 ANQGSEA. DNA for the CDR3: TGCAGCGCCTTCGACTACGGGGTGTACAATGAGCAGTTCTTC. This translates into CSAFDYGVYNEQFF.

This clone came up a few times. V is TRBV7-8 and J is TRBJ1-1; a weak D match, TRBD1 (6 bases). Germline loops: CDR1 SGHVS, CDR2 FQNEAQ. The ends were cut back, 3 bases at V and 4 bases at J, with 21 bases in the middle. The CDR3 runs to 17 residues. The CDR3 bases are TGTGCCAGCAGCTTCGACCGGGGGCGCGATTGGCCCACTGAAGCTTTCTTT. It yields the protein CASSFDRGRDWPTEAFF.

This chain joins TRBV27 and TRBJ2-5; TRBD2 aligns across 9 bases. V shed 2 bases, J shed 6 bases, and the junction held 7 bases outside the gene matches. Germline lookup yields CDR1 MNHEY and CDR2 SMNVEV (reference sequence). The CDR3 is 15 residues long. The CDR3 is CASSLAGGQGKTQYF. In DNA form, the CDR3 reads TGTGCCAGCAGTTTAGCGGGAGGGCAAGGGAAGACCCAGTACTTC.

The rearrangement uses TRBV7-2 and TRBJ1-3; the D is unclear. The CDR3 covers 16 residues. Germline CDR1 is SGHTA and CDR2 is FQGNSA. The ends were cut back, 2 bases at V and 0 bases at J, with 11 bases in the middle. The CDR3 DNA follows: TGTGCCAGCAGCTTACAGGCCTTAAGCTCTGGAAACACCATATATTTT. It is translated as CASSLQALSSGNTIYF.